This T cell receptor (beta chain) was identified in a study of shared clonotypes between healthy human individuals. Study observations and caveats: Memory subsets generally showed lower estimated richness than naive subsets.

Some clones are missing from TCRdb's copy, which holds only in-frame ones; the method was immunoSEQ multiplex PCR. The sample lists some 900,000 clones, about three quarters occurring once. Concerning this clone: Its cognate antigen is unknown. The sample holds other DNA sequences that translate to the same CDR3.

This CDR3 comprises 14 residues. Trimming cost V 3 bases and J 4 bases, with 7 bases left between them. The germline CDR1 and CDR2 sequences are MNHEY and SMNVEV (reference sequence). J is TRBJ2-6 and V is TRBV27; D not certain. The TCR originated in a man aged 18 to 30 in good health. Sequencing was carried out using memory CD4+ T cells sorted from blood. Subset of the sample: CD45RA-negative fraction. The CDR3 DNA is TGTGCCAGCAGTTTCAGCTCCGGGGCCAACGTCCTGACTTTC. It is translated as CASSFSSGANVLTF.